Below, one T cell receptor beta chain is given with its context. V lost 1 base and J 3 bases, leaving 14 bases between the germline ends. The CDR3 is 16 residues long. The germline CDR1 and CDR2 sequences are SGHRS and YFSETQ. The data derive from a study of long-term antiretroviral therapy in people with HIV. There were roughly 0.9-11 million cryopreserved PBMC in the samples before DNA extraction. The authors ran the immunoSEQ assay, v3.0, at survey level. The method was immunoSEQ multiplex PCR; TCRdb's version includes in-frame clones alone and lacks a portion of them. The sample carries approximately 29,000 clones, over 75% recorded once.

The sequences come from unsorted PBMCs, collected 0.5 years after starting antiretroviral therapy. The TCR was taken from a woman under 30 with HIV. The chain employs TRBV5-1 and TRBJ1-5; D may be TRBD1 (5 bases). CDR3 sequence (DNA): TGCGCCAGCAGCTTGTCCACTGGGGGAAACAATCAGCCCCAGCATTTT. Translated, it gives CASSLSTGGNNQPQHF.